A single sample is the source of the 24 T cell receptor beta chains below, sequenced in a study of blood T cell repertoires in COVID-19. Generated by immunoSEQ multiplex PCR, the TCRdb table keeps only in-frame clones and is missing some. The sample consists of 200,000 to 250,000 clones, 75% to 90% of them appearing once. The sequencing sample was made of peripheral blood. These receptors came from a middle-aged woman with acute or convalescent COVID-19.

This clone was observed a single time. The chain combines TRBV23-1 with TRBJ2-2, with D perhaps matching TRBD2 (6 bases). TRBV23-1 counts as an open reading frame of uncertain function. V lost 0 bases and J 3 bases, leaving 14 bases between the germline ends. The CDR3 is 17 amino acids. The CDR3 is CASSQSVAGKDTGELFF. CDR3 DNA sequence: TGCGCCAGCAGTCAATCCGTCGCGGGGAAAGACACCGGGGAGCTGTTTTTT.

J is TRBJ2-2 and V is TRBV18; a possible D gene is TRBD1 (5 bases). The V and J ends lost 2 bases and 1 base respectively, with 11 bases between them. CDR3 size: 16 residues. In germline, CDR1 is KGHSH, CDR2 LQKENI. DNA for the CDR3: TGTGCCAGCTCACCAGGGGCCTTATGGAACACCGGGGAGCTGTTTTTT. It is translated as CASSPGALWNTGELFF.

V gene TRBV7-8 combines with J gene TRBJ2-2, with D tentatively TRBD1 (6 bases). Germline CDR1 and CDR2: SGHVS and FQNEAQ. The CDR3 has 15 amino acids. V lost 1 base to trimming and J lost 1 base, with 7 bases between them. CDR3 sequence: CASSLEQGNTGELFF. CDR3 coding DNA: TGTGCCAGCAGCTTAGAACAGGGGAACACCGGGGAGCTGTTTTTT.

This clone was seen just once. Here the CDR3 DNA reads TGCGCCAGCAGTGAAGGGACAGGGTACTCCTACGAGCAGTACGTC. Translating gives CASSEGTGYSYEQYV. The V and J genes are TRBV10-2 and TRBJ2-7; 9 nucleotides match TRBD1. The germline V gene has CDR1 WSHSY and CDR2 SAAADI. V was pared by 3 bases and J by 0 bases, with 3 bases of the junction left unmatched. CDR3 length: 15 amino acids.

V usage is TRBV27 and J usage is TRBJ2-2; D gene uncertain. Germline V gene sequence: CDR1 MNHEY, CDR2 SMNVEV (reference sequence). Trimming took off 3 bases at V and 7 bases at J, with 6 bases between the two ends. The CDR3 length is 12 residues. CDR3 nucleotides: TGTGCCAGCAGTTTCTCTATCGGGGAGCTGTTTTTT. Encoded protein: CASSFSIGELFF.

V usage is TRBV10-3 and J usage is TRBJ2-3, with 9 bases lining up with TRBD2. V lost 7 bases to trimming and J lost 2 bases; unmatched junction nucleotides: 7. The CDR3 runs 15 residues. CDR1 and CDR2 (germline): ENHRY, SYGVKD. CDR3 loop: CAIMSSGVFTDTQYF. The CDR3 DNA reads as TGTGCCATCATGTCTAGCGGGGTGTTCACAGATACGCAGTATTTT.

This clone has a single count. This chain links TRBV28 with TRBJ2-1; perhaps TRBD2 as D (6 bases). V gave up 5 bases and J gave up 6 bases, with 17 bases separating them. Germline CDR1 and CDR2: MDHEN and SYDVKM. The CDR3 is made up of 15 amino acids. CDR3 bases: TGTGCCAGCAGTCGCGGGACTGGCCTGGGCAATGAGCAGTTCTTC. The encoded protein is CASSRGTGLGNEQFF.

This chain joins TRBV19 and TRBJ1-1, with 8 bases matching TRBD1. J lost 5 bases, V lost 4 bases, and 12 bases had no gene match. Germline values: CDR1 LNHDA, CDR2 SQIVND (reference sequence). CDR3 length: 16 amino acids. The CDR3 nucleotides are TGTGCCAGTAGTAGACCGACAGGGGCCCGAGGGACTGAAGCTTTCTTT. Protein product: CASSRPTGARGTEAFF.

The chain carries TRBV7-3 and TRBJ1-3; D remains ambiguous. The V end lost 5 bases, the J end lost 10 bases, and 15 bases lay between the germline ends. The germline V gene encodes CDR1 SGHTA and CDR2 FQGTGA. The CDR3 is made up of 13 amino acids. In nucleotides, the CDR3 is TGTGCCAGCAGCCTGACCCACTATACGACCATATATTTT. Protein: CASSLTHYTTIYF.

The J gene is TRBJ1-6, the V gene TRBV2, with 9 bases fitting TRBD1. The CDR3 is made up of 15 amino acids. Unmatched junction bases numbered 10, after V lost 7 bases and J lost 9 bases. The germline V gene encodes CDR1 SNHLY and CDR2 FYNNEI. The CDR3 is CASNPPTGGSSPLHF. CDR3 nucleotide sequence: TGTGCCAGCAACCCCCCAACAGGGGGCAGTTCACCCCTCCACTTT. Based on the CDR3 plus reference TRBV2 and TRBJ1-6, the full variable domain is EPEVTQTPSHQVTQMGQEVILRCVPISNHLYFYWYRQILGQKVEFLVSFYNNEISEKSEIFDDQFSVERPDGSNFTLKIRSTKLEDSAMYFCASNPPTGGSSPLHFGNGTRLTVT.

The genes are TRBV3-1 (or the pseudogene TRBV3-2) and TRBJ1-2; D gene unclear. The V gene's germline CDR1 is LGHDT and CDR2 YNNKEL (reference sequence). The CDR3 loop spans 14 amino acids. V lost 0 bases and J 6 bases, leaving 11 bases between the germline ends. The CDR3 DNA reads as TGTGCCAGCAGCCAAGATGGCGGGATCCATGGCTACACCTTC. Protein sequence: CASSQDGGIHGYTF.

V usage is TRBV6-1 and J usage is TRBJ2-1; the match to TRBD1 covers 10 bases. V lost 1 base, J lost 6 bases, and 6 bases stayed unmatched. The germline V gene encodes CDR1 MNHNS and CDR2 SASEGT. CDR3 size: 16 residues. CDR3 in amino acids: CASSEVGTGVFNEQFF. The CDR3 nucleotides are TGTGCCAGCAGTGAAGTAGGGACAGGGGTCTTCAATGAGCAGTTCTTC.

V is TRBV6-5 and J is TRBJ1-1; 10 bases map to TRBD1. The V and J ends lost 6 bases and 6 bases, in that order; junction bases with no gene match: 7. Germline CDR1 and CDR2: MNHEY and SVGAGI. There are 14 residues in the CDR3. As DNA, the CDR3 is TGTGCCAGCAGAGAGGACAGGGGGAGAGCTGAAGCTTTCTTT. This translates into CASREDRGRAEAFF.

This chain uses TRBV4-1 with TRBJ1-5; the D is unclear. V lost 4 bases to trimming and J lost 0 bases, with 10 bases between them. Germline V gives CDR1 MGHRA, CDR2 YSYEKL. The CDR3 is 15 residues long. As DNA, the CDR3 is TGCGCCAGCAGCCGAAGCCCACTTAGCAATCAGCCCCAGCATTTT. Translating it yields CASSRSPLSNQPQHF.

V is TRBV7-8 and J is TRBJ2-1, with 7 bases lining up with TRBD2. Germline lookup yields CDR1 SGHVS and CDR2 FQNEAQ. CDR3 length: 14 residues. Trimming took 3 bases from V and 5 from J; bases not matched to a gene: 4. The CDR3 loop reads CASSFLSGHNEQFF. The CDR3, as DNA: TGTGCCAGCAGCTTCCTTAGCGGGCACAATGAGCAGTTCTTC.

This chain joins TRBV3-1 (or the pseudogene TRBV3-2) and TRBJ1-2; 9 bases map to TRBD1. CDR1 and CDR2 (germline): LGHDT, YNNKEL (reference sequence). V lost 5 bases and J lost 6; bases outside the gene matches: 13. This CDR3 has 16 amino acids. The CDR3 here is CASSDILSGTGNGYTF. The CDR3 coding sequence is TGTGCCAGCAGCGATATCCTCTCCGGGACAGGGAATGGCTACACCTTC.

This clone was recorded only once. This rearrangement joins TRBV6-2 or TRBV6-3 to TRBJ1-1; D is unclear. The CDR3 contains 12 residues. V was clipped by 2 bases and J by 10 bases, with 11 bases between them. Germline V gene data show CDR1 as MNHEY and CDR2 as SVGEGT. The CDR3 sequence is CASSYVSRRAFF. Here the CDR3 DNA reads TGTGCCAGCAGTTACGTCAGTCGCCGAGCTTTCTTT.

The chain has TRBV5-1 and TRBJ1-6, with D possibly TRBD1 on 5 matching bases. The germline V and J ends were trimmed by 10 bases and 0 bases, with 11 bases remaining between them. Germline V gene sequence: CDR1 SGHRS, CDR2 YFSETQ. This CDR3 comprises 14 residues. Written as DNA, the CDR3 is TGCGCCTCGCGGGGGACCTCCTATAATTCACCCCTCCACTTT. Translation gives CASRGTSYNSPLHF.

V gene TRBV10-3 combines with J gene TRBJ1-2; D not certain. The length of the CDR3 is 13 residues. Trimming pared 2 bases from V and 4 bases from J, leaving 8 bases between. CDR1 and CDR2 (germline): ENHRY, SYGVKD. The CDR3 region has the DNA TGTGCCATCAGTGAGCGAGGGAGCTATGGCTACACCTTC. It codes for CAISERGSYGYTF.

The chain recombines TRBV6-5 with TRBJ1-2; tentative D call: TRBD1 (6 bases). V dropped 5 bases and J dropped 4 bases, with 11 bases sitting between them. CDR1 is MNHEY and CDR2 is SVGAGI in the germline V gene. The CDR3 has 13 residues. CDR3 protein: CASSLDRTYGYTF. The CDR3 DNA follows: TGTGCCAGCAGTCTTGACAGGACCTATGGCTACACCTTC.

The chain joins TRBV29-1 to TRBJ1-1, with TRBD1 identical over 7 bases. CDR3 size: 13 residues. The ends lost 6 bases at V and 5 bases at J; junction bases unmatched: 9. Germline lookup yields CDR1 SQVTM and CDR2 ANQGSEA. The CDR3 sequence: CSVFDRVGTEAFF. Written as DNA, the CDR3 is TGCAGCGTCTTCGACAGGGTAGGTACTGAAGCTTTCTTT.

This clone was recorded once. V is TRBV28 and J is TRBJ1-3; 9 bases agree with TRBD1. CDR1 and CDR2 from the germline V gene are MDHEN and SYDVKM. CDR3 length: 14 residues. V lost 5 bases to trimming and J lost 5 bases; unmatched junction nucleotides: 4. CDR3 coding DNA: TGTGCCAGCAGTCAAGGGACAGGGAGAAACACCATATATTTT. This sequence encodes CASSQGTGRNTIYF. The full variable domain, in which reference TRBV28 and TRBJ1-3 provide the parts outside the CDR3, is DVKVTQSSRYLVKRTGEKVFLECVQDMDHENMFWYRQDPGLGLRLIYFSYDVKMKEKGDIPEGYSVSREKKERFSLILESASTNQTSMYLCASSQGTGRNTIYFGEGSWLTVV.

Comment on this clone: Other DNA variants within this sample encode the same CDR3. The chain employs TRBV5-1 and TRBJ1-1; 8 bases line up with TRBD1. This CDR3 is 14 amino acids long. Trimming removed 4 bases from V and 1 base from J; junction bases left unmatched: 3. The germline gives CDR1 SGHRS, CDR2 YFSETQ. DNA of the CDR3: TGCGCCAGCAGCCCAGGGACAGGGAACACTGAAGCTTTCTTT. This gives the protein CASSPGTGNTEAFF.

In DNA form, the CDR3 reads TGTGCCAGCTCACCCGCTGGGACAGGGGCGTCTTATGGCTACACCTTC. Amino acids: CASSPAGTGASYGYTF. The V and J genes are TRBV18 and TRBJ1-2, with 10 bases that match TRBD1. The J segment lost 5 bases and the V segment lost 3 bases, leaving 9 bases of the junction unmatched. Looked up from germline, CDR1 is KGHSH and CDR2 is LQKENI. There are 16 residues in the CDR3.